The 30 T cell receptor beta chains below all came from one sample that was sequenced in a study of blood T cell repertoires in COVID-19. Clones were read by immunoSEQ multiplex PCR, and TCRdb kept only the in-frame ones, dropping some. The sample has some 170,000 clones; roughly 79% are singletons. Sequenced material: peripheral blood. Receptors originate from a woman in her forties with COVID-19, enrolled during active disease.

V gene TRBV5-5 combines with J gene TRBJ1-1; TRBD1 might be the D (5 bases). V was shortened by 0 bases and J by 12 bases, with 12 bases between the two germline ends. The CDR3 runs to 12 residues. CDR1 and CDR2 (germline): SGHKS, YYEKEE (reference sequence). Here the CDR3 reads CASSLASGESFF. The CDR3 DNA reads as TGTGCCAGCAGCTTGGCATCGGGGGAGTCTTTCTTT.

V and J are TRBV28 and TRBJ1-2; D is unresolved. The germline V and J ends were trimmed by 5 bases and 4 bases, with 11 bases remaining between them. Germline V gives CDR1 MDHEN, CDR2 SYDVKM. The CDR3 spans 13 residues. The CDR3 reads CASSPGLSYGYTF. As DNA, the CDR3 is TGTGCCAGCAGTCCCGGACTGAGCTATGGCTACACCTTC.

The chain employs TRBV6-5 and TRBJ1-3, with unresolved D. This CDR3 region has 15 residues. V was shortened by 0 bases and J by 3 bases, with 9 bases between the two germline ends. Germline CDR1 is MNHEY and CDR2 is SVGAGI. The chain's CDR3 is CASSYSHSGGNTIYF. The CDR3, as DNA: TGTGCCAGCAGTTACTCGCATTCAGGTGGAAACACCATATATTTT.

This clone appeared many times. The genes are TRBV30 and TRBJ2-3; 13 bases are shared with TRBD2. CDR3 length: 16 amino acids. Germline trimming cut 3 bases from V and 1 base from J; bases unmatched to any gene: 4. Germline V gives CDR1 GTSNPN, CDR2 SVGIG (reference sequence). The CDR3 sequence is CAWSPGLAGGTDTQYF. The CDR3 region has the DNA TGTGCCTGGAGCCCTGGACTAGCGGGAGGCACAGATACGCAGTATTTT.

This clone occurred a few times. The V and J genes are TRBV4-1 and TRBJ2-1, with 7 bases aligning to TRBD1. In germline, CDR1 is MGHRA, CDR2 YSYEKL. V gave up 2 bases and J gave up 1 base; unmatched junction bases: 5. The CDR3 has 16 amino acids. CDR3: CASSQRQGSSYNEQFF. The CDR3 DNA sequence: TGCGCCAGCAGCCAACGACAGGGTAGTTCCTACAATGAGCAGTTCTTC.

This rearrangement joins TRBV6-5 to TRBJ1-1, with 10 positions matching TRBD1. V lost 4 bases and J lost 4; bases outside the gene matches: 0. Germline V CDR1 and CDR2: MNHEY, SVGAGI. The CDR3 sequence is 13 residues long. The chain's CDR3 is CASSWDRGTEAFF. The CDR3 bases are TGTGCCAGCAGTTGGGACAGGGGCACTGAAGCTTTCTTT.

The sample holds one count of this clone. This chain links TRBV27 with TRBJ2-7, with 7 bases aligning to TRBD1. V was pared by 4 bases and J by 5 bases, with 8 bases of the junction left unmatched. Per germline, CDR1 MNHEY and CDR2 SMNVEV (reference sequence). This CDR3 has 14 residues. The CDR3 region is CASSSRTGRHEQYF. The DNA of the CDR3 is TGTGCCAGCAGTTCCCGGACAGGAAGACACGAGCAGTACTTC.

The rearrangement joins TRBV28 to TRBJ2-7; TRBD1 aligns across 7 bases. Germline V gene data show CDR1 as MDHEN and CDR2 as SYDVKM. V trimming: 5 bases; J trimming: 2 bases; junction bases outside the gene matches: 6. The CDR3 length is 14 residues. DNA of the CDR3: TGTGCCAGCAGTCCACCCGGGACAGCCTACGAGCAGTACTTC. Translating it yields CASSPPGTAYEQYF.

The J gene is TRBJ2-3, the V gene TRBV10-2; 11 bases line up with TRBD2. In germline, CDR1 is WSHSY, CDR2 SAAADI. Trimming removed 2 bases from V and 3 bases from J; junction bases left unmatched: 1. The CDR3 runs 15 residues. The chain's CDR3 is CASSEIAGGTDTQYF. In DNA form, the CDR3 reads TGCGCCAGCAGTGAGATAGCGGGAGGGACAGATACGCAGTATTTT.

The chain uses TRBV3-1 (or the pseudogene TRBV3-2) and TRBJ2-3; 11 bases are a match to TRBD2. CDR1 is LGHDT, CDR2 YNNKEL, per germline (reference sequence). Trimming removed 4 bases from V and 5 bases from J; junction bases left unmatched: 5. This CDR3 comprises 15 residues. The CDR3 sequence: CASSLGLAGLDTQYF. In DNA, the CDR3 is TGTGCCAGCAGCCTAGGACTAGCGGGTCTAGATACGCAGTATTTT.

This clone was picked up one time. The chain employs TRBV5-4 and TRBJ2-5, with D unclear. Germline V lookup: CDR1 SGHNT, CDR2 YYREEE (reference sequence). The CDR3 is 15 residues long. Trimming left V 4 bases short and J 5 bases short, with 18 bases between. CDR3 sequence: CASSPADGWAETQYF. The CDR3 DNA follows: TGTGCCAGCAGCCCGGCAGATGGCTGGGCGGAGACCCAGTACTTC.

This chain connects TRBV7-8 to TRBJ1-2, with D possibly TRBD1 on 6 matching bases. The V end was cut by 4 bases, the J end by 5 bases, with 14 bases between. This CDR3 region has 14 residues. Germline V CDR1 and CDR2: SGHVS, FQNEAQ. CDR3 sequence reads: CASSSAGGKYGYTF. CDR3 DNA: TGTGCCAGCAGCTCGGCGGGGGGCAAGTATGGCTACACCTTC.

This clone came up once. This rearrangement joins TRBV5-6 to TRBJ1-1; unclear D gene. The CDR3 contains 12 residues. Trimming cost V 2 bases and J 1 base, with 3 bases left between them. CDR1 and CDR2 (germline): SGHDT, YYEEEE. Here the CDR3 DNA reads TGTGCCAGCAGCTTTCAGAACACTGAAGCTTTCTTT. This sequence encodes CASSFQNTEAFF.

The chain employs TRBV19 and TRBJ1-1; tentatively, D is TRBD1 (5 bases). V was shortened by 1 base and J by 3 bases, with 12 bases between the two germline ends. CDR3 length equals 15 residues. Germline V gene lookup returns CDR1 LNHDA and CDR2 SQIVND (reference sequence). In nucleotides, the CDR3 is TGTGCCAGTAGTATAGTGGGTACGGGGGACACTGAAGCTTTCTTT. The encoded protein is CASSIVGTGDTEAFF. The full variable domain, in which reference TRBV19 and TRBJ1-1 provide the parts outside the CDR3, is DGGITQSPKYLFRKEGQNVTLSCEQNLNHDAMYWYRQDPGQGLRLIYYSQIVNDFQKGDIAEGYSVSREKKESFPLTVTSAQKNPTAFYLCASSIVGTGDTEAFFGQGTRLTVV.

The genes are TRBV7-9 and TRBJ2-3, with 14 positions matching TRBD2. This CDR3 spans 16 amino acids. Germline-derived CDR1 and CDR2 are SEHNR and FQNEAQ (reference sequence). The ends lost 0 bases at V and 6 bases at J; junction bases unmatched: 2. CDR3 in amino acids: CASSLAGTSGSDTQYF. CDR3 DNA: TGTGCCAGCAGCTTAGCGGGGACTAGCGGGAGTGATACGCAGTATTTT.

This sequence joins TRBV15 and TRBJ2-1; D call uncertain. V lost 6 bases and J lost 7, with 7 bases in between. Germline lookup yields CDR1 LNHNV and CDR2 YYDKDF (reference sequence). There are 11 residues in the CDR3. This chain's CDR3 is CATSSINEQFF. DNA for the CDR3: TGTGCCACCAGTAGTATTAATGAGCAGTTCTTC.

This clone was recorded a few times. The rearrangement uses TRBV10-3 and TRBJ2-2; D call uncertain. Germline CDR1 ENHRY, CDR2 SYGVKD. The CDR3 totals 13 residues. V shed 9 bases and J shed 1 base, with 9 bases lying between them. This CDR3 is CAIWRQNTGELFF. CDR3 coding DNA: TGTGCCATTTGGCGACAGAACACCGGGGAGCTGTTTTTT.

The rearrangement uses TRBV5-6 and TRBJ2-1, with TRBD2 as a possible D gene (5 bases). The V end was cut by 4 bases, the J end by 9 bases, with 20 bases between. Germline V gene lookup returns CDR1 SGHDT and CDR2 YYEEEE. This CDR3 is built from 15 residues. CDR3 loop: CASSPPGAENVEQFF. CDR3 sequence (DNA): TGTGCCAGCAGCCCACCCGGAGCGGAGAATGTTGAGCAGTTCTTC.

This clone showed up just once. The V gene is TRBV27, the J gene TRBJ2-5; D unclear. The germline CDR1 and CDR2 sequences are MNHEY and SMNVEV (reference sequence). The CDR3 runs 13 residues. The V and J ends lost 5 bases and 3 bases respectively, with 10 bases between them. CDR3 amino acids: CASSQALKETQYF. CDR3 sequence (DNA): TGTGCCAGCAGTCAAGCGTTGAAAGAGACCCAGTACTTC.

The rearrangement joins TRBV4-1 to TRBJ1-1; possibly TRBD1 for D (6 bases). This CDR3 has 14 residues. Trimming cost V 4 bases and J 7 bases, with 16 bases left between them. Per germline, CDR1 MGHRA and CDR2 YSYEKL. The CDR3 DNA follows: TGCGCCAGCAGCCTTTCACTCGGGACAATTGAAGCTTTCTTT. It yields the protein CASSLSLGTIEAFF.

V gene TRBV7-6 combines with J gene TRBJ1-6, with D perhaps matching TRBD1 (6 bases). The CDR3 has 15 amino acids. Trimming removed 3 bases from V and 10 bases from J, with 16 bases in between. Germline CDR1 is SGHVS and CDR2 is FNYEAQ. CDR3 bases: TGTGCCAGCAGCTTGGAACGTACGACAGGCTCACCCCTCCACTTT. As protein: CASSLERTTGSPLHF.

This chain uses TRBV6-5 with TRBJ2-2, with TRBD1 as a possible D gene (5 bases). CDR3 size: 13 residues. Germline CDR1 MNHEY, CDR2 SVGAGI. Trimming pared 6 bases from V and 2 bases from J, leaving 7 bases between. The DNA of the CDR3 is TGTGCCAGCAGAGGGGTTAACACCGGGGAGCTGTTTTTT. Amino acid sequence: CASRGVNTGELFF.

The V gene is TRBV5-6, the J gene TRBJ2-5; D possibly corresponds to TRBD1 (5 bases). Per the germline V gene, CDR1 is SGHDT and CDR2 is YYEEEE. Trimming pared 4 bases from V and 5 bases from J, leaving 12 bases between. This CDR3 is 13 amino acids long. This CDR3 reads CASSAGLSETQYF. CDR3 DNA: TGTGCCAGCAGCGCAGGGCTGTCGGAGACCCAGTACTTC.

The CDR3 bases are TGTGCCAGCAGCGCTGGGACAAAAATCATGAACACTGAAGCTTTCTTT. It codes for CASSAGTKIMNTEAFF. The rearrangement links TRBV14 to TRBJ1-1, with TRBD1 as a possible D gene (6 bases). The CDR3 has 16 residues. The germline V and J ends were trimmed by 5 bases and 0 bases, with 16 bases remaining between them. Germline V gene sequence: CDR1 SGHDN, CDR2 FVKESK.

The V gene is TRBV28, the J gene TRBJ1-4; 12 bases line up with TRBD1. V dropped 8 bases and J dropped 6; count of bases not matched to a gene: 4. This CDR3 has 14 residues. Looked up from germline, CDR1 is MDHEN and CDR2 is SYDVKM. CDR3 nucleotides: TGTGCCAGCGGCGGGACAGGGGGCCATGAAAAACTGTTTTTT. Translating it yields CASGGTGGHEKLFF.

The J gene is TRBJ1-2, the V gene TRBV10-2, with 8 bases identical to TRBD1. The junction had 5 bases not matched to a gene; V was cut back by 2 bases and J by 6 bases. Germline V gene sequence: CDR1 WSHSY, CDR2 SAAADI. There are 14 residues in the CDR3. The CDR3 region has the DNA TGCGCCAGCAGTGAGGAGCAGGGGGCAGATGGCTACACCTTC. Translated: CASSEEQGADGYTF.

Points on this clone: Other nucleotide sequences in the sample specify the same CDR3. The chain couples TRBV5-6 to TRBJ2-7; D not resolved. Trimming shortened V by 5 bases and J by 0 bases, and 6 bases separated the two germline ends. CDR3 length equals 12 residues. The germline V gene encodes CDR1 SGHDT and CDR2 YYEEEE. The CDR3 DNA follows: TGTGCCAGCAGTTTATACTCCTACGAGCAGTACTTC. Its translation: CASSLYSYEQYF.

The CDR3 protein is CASNPAGGAEQYV. The CDR3 region has the DNA TGTGCCAGCAACCCAGCTGGGGGGGCCGAGCAGTACGTC. J is TRBJ2-7 and V is TRBV6-5, with a weak D call TRBD2 (7 bases). The CDR3 has 13 amino acids. Trimming stripped 7 bases from V and 6 bases from J, with 16 bases between. Germline-derived CDR1 and CDR2 are MNHEY and SVGAGI.

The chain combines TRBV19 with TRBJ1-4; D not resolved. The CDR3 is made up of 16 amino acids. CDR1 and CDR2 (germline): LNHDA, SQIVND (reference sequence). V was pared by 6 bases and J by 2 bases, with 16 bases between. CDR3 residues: CASSVGQAVTNEKLFF. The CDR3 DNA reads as TGTGCCAGTAGCGTGGGCCAGGCAGTTACTAATGAAAAACTGTTTTTT.

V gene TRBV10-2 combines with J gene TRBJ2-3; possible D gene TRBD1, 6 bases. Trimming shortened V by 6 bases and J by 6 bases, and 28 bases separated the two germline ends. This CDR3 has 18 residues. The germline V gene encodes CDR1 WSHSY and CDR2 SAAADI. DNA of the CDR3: TGCGCCAGCAGCGACCCCACCTCATGGCTAGGGGGTTGGGATACGCAGTATTTT. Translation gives CASSDPTSWLGGWDTQYF.